These T cell receptor beta chains were read from a single sample in a study of blood T cell repertoires in COVID-19. Clones were sequenced by immunoSEQ multiplex PCR, and TCRdb holds only the in-frame ones, with some missing. The sample lists under 60,000 clones; around 92% were seen once. The material sequenced was peripheral blood. Every receptor here comes from a man in his fifties or sixties with active COVID-19. The CDR3 runs from the conserved cysteine through the conserved F or W. The D gene is left open where the match is weak. Size values are once, few and many counts, or a class for expanded clones, and some rows have none.

J: TRBJ2-7
size: NA
V: TRBV7-6
length: 16
D: TRBD1
CDR3: CASSLASGQGAYEQYF
DNA: TGTGCCAGCAGCTTAGCTTCAGGACAGGGGGCCTACGAGCAGTACTTC

J: TRBJ1-2
size: once
V: TRBV19
length: 18
D: NA
CDR3: CASSILSPRSPLWYGYTF
DNA: TGTGCCAGTAGTATTCTATCCCCTCGGAGCCCGCTTTGGTATGGCTACACCTTC

J: TRBJ2-4
size: NA
V: TRBV19
length: 15
D: TRBD2
CDR3: CASSLGLAGVNIQYF
DNA: TGTGCCAGTAGTTTGGGACTAGCGGGAGTAAACATTCAGTACTTC

J: TRBJ2-1
size: NA
V: TRBV19
length: 13
D: NA
CDR3: CASSTDRGYEQFF
DNA: TGTGCCAGTAGTACTGACCGGGGGTATGAGCAGTTCTTC

J: TRBJ2-6
size: NA
V: TRBV5-4
length: 17
D: NA
CDR3: CASSIESGISGANVLTF
DNA: TGTGCCAGCAGCATCGAGTCAGGGATCTCTGGGGCCAACGTCCTGACTTTC

J: TRBJ1-1
size: NA
V: TRBV6-1
length: 13
D: NA
CDR3: CASSDRLHTEAFF
DNA: TGTGCCAGCAGTGACAGGCTCCACACTGAAGCTTTCTTT

J: TRBJ2-5
size: NA
V: TRBV7-9
length: 15
D: TRBD1
CDR3: CASSSRTGRQETQYF
DNA: TGTGCCAGCAGCTCCCGGACAGGAAGACAAGAGACCCAGTACTTC

J: TRBJ1-5
size: once
V: TRBV25-1
length: 16
D: TRBD1
CDR3: CASSGRTGRVCQPQHF
DNA: TGTGCCAGCAGTGGACGGACAGGTCGGGTTTGTCAGCCCCAGCATTTT

J: TRBJ2-7
size: NA
V: TRBV7-2
length: 16
D: TRBD1
CDR3: CASSLSSGQATYEQYF
DNA: TGTGCCAGCAGCTTATCATCAGGACAGGCTACCTACGAGCAGTACTTC

J: TRBJ2-5
size: NA
V: TRBV2
length: 14
D: NA
CDR3: CASSAMRELKTQYF
DNA: TGTGCCAGCAGTGCTATGCGAGAATTGAAGACCCAGTACTTC

J: TRBJ1-5
size: NA
V: TRBV28
length: 16
D: TRBD1
CDR3: CASNQRGQERNQPQHF
DNA: TGTGCCAGCAACCAAAGGGGACAGGAGAGAAATCAGCCCCAGCATTTT

J: TRBJ2-2
size: NA
V: TRBV11-3
length: 18
D: TRBD2
CDR3: CASSQTRWGSGGTGELFF
DNA: TGTGCCAGCAGCCAGACCCGGTGGGGTAGCGGGGGCACCGGGGAGCTGTTTTTT

J: TRBJ2-7
size: NA
V: TRBV18
length: 14
D: NA
CDR3: CASLKLAGDYEQYF
DNA: TGTGCCAGCTTAAAACTGGCCGGGGACTACGAGCAGTACTTC

J: TRBJ1-1
size: NA
V: TRBV6-2/TRBV6-3
length: 14
D: TRBD1
CDR3: CASSRYRGGTEAFF
DNA: TGTGCCAGCAGCCGATACAGGGGTGGAACTGAAGCTTTCTTT

J: TRBJ2-3
size: NA
V: TRBV15
length: 16
D: TRBD2
CDR3: CATSRRLAGAGDTQYF
DNA: TGTGCCACCAGCAGAAGACTAGCGGGGGCCGGGGATACGCAGTATTTT

J: TRBJ2-3
size: NA
V: TRBV4-1
length: 17
D: NA
CDR3: CASSPRQRENGRDTQYF
DNA: TGCGCCAGCAGCCCCCGCCAACGGGAGAATGGGAGAGATACGCAGTATTTT

J: TRBJ1-2
size: NA
V: TRBV6-2/TRBV6-3
length: 14
D: TRBD1
CDR3: CASSWGQGHYGYTF
DNA: TGTGCCAGCAGTTGGGGACAGGGACACTATGGCTACACCTTC

J: TRBJ1-3
size: NA
V: TRBV9
length: 15
D: NA
CDR3: CASSVAGSSGNTIYF
DNA: TGTGCCAGCAGCGTTGCAGGATCCTCTGGAAACACCATATATTTT

J: TRBJ2-5
size: NA
V: TRBV29-1
length: 17
D: TRBD2
CDR3: CSVVGTSGGILRETQYF
DNA: TGCAGCGTTGTCGGGACTAGCGGGGGAATTCTAAGAGAGACCCAGTACTTC

J: TRBJ2-7
size: once
V: TRBV5-1
length: 16
D: TRBD1
CDR3: CASSLGQGVGNYEQYF
DNA: TGCGCCAGCAGCTTGGGTCAGGGGGTTGGGAACTACGAGCAGTACTTC

J: TRBJ1-5
size: NA
V: TRBV14
length: 14
D: NA
CDR3: CASSHYPGNQPQHF
DNA: TGTGCCAGCAGCCATTATCCGGGCAATCAGCCCCAGCATTTT

J: TRBJ2-3
size: NA
V: TRBV28
length: 13
D: NA
CDR3: CASNRGYTDTQYF
DNA: TGTGCCAGCAACCGGGGGTACACAGATACGCAGTATTTT

J: TRBJ2-1
size: NA
V: TRBV7-6
length: 11
D: TRBD2
CDR3: CASTPGGEQFF
DNA: TGTGCCAGCACCCCGGGGGGTGAGCAGTTCTTC

J: TRBJ1-2
size: NA
V: TRBV4-1
length: 15
D: TRBD1
CDR3: CASSQGRGLGYGYTF
DNA: TGCGCCAGCAGCCAAGGAAGGGGGCTGGGCTATGGCTACACCTTC

J: TRBJ1-1
size: NA
V: TRBV3-1/TRBV3-2
length: 14
D: NA
CDR3: CASSIRGGATEAFF
DNA: TGTGCCAGCAGCATCCGGGGGGGCGCCACTGAAGCTTTCTTT

J: TRBJ2-1
size: NA
V: TRBV2
length: 14
D: TRBD2
CDR3: CASLAGTSDNEQFF
DNA: TGTGCCAGCCTGGCCGGGACTAGCGACAATGAGCAGTTCTTC

J: TRBJ2-2
size: NA
V: TRBV9
length: 15
D: NA
CDR3: CASSVLAGWAGELFF
DNA: TGTGCCAGCAGCGTATTGGCAGGGTGGGCCGGGGAGCTGTTTTTT

J: TRBJ2-3
size: few
V: TRBV5-4
length: 13
D: TRBD1
CDR3: CASRQGAVNTQYF
DNA: TGTGCCAGCAGACAGGGGGCTGTGAATACGCAGTATTTT

J: TRBJ2-1
size: NA
V: TRBV21-1
length: 16
D: NA
CDR3: CASSRKGHNSYNEQFF
DNA: TGTGCCAGCAGCCGTAAGGGACATAACTCCTACAATGAGCAGTTCTTC

J: TRBJ2-1
size: NA
V: TRBV6-5
length: 14
D: TRBD1
CDR3: CASSYTGTDNEQFF
DNA: TGTGCCAGCAGTTACACCGGGACAGACAATGAGCAGTTCTTC

J: TRBJ2-7
size: NA
V: TRBV3-1/TRBV3-2
length: 14
D: TRBD2
CDR3: CASSYTSGSSEQYF
DNA: TGTGCCAGCAGCTATACTAGCGGGAGCTCCGAGCAGTACTTC

J: TRBJ2-3
size: NA
V: TRBV7-2
length: 16
D: NA
CDR3: CASSLAGAGVGDTQYF
DNA: TGTGCCAGCAGCTTAGCGGGGGCGGGCGTCGGTGATACGCAGTATTTT

J: TRBJ2-7
size: NA
V: TRBV2
length: 11
D: NA
CDR3: CASRRGYEQYF
DNA: TGTGCCAGCAGGAGGGGGTACGAGCAGTACTTC

J: TRBJ1-2
size: NA
V: TRBV6-5
length: 15
D: NA
CDR3: CASRESGDRLLGYTF
DNA: TGTGCCAGCAGGGAGTCTGGCGATCGTCTCTTGGGCTACACCTTC

J: TRBJ1-5
size: NA
V: TRBV29-1
length: 15
D: NA
CDR3: CSVVFGTSWDQPQHF
DNA: TGCAGCGTTGTATTCGGGACAAGTTGGGATCAGCCCCAGCATTTT

J: TRBJ2-5
size: NA
V: TRBV4-2
length: 14
D: TRBD2
CDR3: CASSPTSGQETQYF
DNA: TGTGCCAGCAGTCCAACTAGCGGCCAAGAGACCCAGTACTTC

J: TRBJ2-7
size: NA
V: TRBV4-1
length: 13
D: NA
CDR3: CASSLRGFYEQYF
DNA: TGCGCCAGCAGCCTCAGGGGATTTTACGAGCAGTACTTC

J: TRBJ2-7
size: NA
V: TRBV18
length: 16
D: TRBD2
CDR3: CASSPTSGRPLYEQYF
DNA: TGTGCCAGCTCACCGACTAGCGGGAGGCCACTATACGAGCAGTACTTC

J: TRBJ2-7
size: NA
V: TRBV2
length: 12
D: NA
CDR3: CASSERVLEEYF
DNA: TGTGCCAGCAGTGAAAGGGTACTGGAGGAGTACTTC

J: TRBJ1-1
size: NA
V: TRBV4-2
length: 13
D: TRBD1
CDR3: CASQPQGGTEAFF
DNA: TGTGCCAGCCAACCGCAGGGGGGCACTGAAGCTTTCTTT

J: TRBJ2-4
size: NA
V: TRBV6-6
length: 15
D: NA
CDR3: CASSPVELAKNIQYF
DNA: TGTGCCAGCAGCCCCGTCGAGCTAGCCAAAAACATTCAGTACTTC

J: TRBJ1-5
size: NA
V: TRBV30
length: 14
D: NA
CDR3: CAWSVRGGSQPQHF
DNA: TGTGCCTGGAGTGTACGGGGGGGGAGTCAGCCCCAGCATTTT

J: TRBJ2-7
size: NA
V: TRBV14
length: 16
D: NA
CDR3: CASRGGPTAPIYEQYF
DNA: TGTGCCAGCAGGGGGGGGCCAACCGCGCCTATCTACGAGCAGTACTTC

J: TRBJ1-1
size: NA
V: TRBV5-1
length: 14
D: NA
CDR3: CASSEDTVNTEAFF
DNA: TGCGCCAGCAGCGAGGACACGGTGAACACTGAAGCTTTCTTT

J: TRBJ1-2
size: NA
V: TRBV3-1/TRBV3-2
length: 16
D: TRBD1
CDR3: CASSQGQGRANYGYTF
DNA: TGTGCCAGCAGCCAAGGACAGGGTCGCGCTAACTATGGCTACACCTTC

J: TRBJ2-3
size: NA
V: TRBV2
length: 11
D: NA
CDR3: CATRRRDTQYF
DNA: TGTGCCACCAGGAGGCGGGATACGCAGTATTTT

J: TRBJ2-2
size: NA
V: TRBV4-2
length: 16
D: NA
CDR3: CASQPKPGQNTGELFF
DNA: TGTGCCAGCCAACCGAAACCGGGACAAAACACCGGGGAGCTGTTTTTT

J: TRBJ1-2
size: NA
V: TRBV5-4
length: 16
D: TRBD1
CDR3: CASSLVFGTGASGYTF
DNA: TGTGCCAGCAGCTTGGTCTTTGGGACAGGGGCTTCTGGCTACACCTTC

J: TRBJ2-1
size: NA
V: TRBV24-1
length: 15
D: TRBD2
CDR3: CATSDASGGAREQFF
DNA: TGTGCCACCAGTGACGCTAGCGGGGGGGCCCGCGAGCAGTTCTTC

J: TRBJ1-5
size: NA
V: TRBV2
length: 15
D: NA
CDR3: CASSEGRELNQPQHF
DNA: TGTGCCAGCAGTGAAGGGAGAGAACTTAATCAGCCCCAGCATTTT

J: TRBJ2-2
size: NA
V: TRBV10-3
length: 15
D: TRBD1
CDR3: CAIRPRQGVTGELFF
DNA: TGTGCCATCAGACCCCGACAGGGAGTTACCGGGGAGCTGTTTTTT

J: TRBJ1-5
size: few
V: TRBV5-1
length: 13
D: NA
CDR3: CASSLNGNQPQHF
DNA: TGCGCCAGCAGCTTGAACGGGAATCAGCCCCAGCATTTT

J: TRBJ2-3
size: once
V: TRBV19
length: 14
D: TRBD1
CDR3: CASSRQGWGDTQYF
DNA: TGTGCCAGTAGCCGACAGGGTTGGGGTGATACGCAGTATTTT

J: TRBJ2-7
size: NA
V: TRBV4-1
length: 18
D: TRBD2
CDR3: CASSQWGIEASGSYEQYF
DNA: TGCGCCAGCAGCCAATGGGGGATCGAAGCTAGCGGGAGTTACGAGCAGTACTTC

J: TRBJ2-7
size: NA
V: TRBV21-1
length: 20
D: NA
CDR3: CASSKRGRAGRDLLYYEQYF
DNA: TGTGCCAGCAGCAAGCGGGGCCGGGCAGGGAGAGACCTCTTGTACTACGAGCAGTACTTC

J: TRBJ2-2
size: NA
V: TRBV5-8
length: 16
D: TRBD1
CDR3: CASRRSGGANTGELFF
DNA: TGTGCCAGCAGACGATCAGGGGGCGCAAACACCGGGGAGCTGTTTTTT

J: TRBJ1-2
size: NA
V: TRBV11-2
length: 16
D: TRBD1
CDR3: CASSLGGQGVNYGYTF
DNA: TGTGCCAGCAGCTTAGGGGGTCAGGGGGTGAACTATGGCTACACCTTC

J: TRBJ2-5
size: NA
V: TRBV5-4
length: 13
D: NA
CDR3: CASSLALQETQYF
DNA: TGTGCCAGCAGCTTGGCCCTGCAGGAGACCCAGTACTTC

J: TRBJ2-3
size: NA
V: TRBV18
length: 15
D: TRBD2
CDR3: CASSSLAESTDTQYF
DNA: TGTGCCAGCTCATCACTAGCGGAGAGCACAGATACGCAGTATTTT

J: TRBJ2-3
size: NA
V: TRBV4-3
length: 20
D: TRBD1
CDR3: CASSPKGWTGGRSSTDTQYF
DNA: TGCGCCAGCAGCCCTAAAGGATGGACAGGGGGGCGATCTAGCACAGATACGCAGTATTTT